The 4 T cell receptor beta chains reported below all come from one sample, sequenced in a study of glioma-infiltrating T cells (TCRdb year 2016). TCRdb names Illumina MiSeq as the instrument used. The iRepertoire nested amplicon-rescue multiplex PCR (arm-PCR) platform was used to amplify TCR alpha and beta CDR3 regions from RNA. TCRdb's own reprocessing of the public reads used fastp at Q25 and MiXCR and kept productive beta chains. Each entry merges the rows of one CDR3 protein and shows their most common DNA and genes. This sample is represented by around 190,000 distinct CDR3 sequences; roughly a third of them were singletons. The ten biggest clones cover roughly 21% of the sample. The sample consisted of glioma tissue, nonneoplastic brain tissue, or PBMCs (not recorded which). Receptors originate from a human donor with low-grade glioma or glioblastoma, undergoing nonglioma brain surgery, or in good health (not recorded which).

A remark on this clonotype: Given a much more abundant clone one base away, this may be a read error. The chain joins TRBV18 to TRBJ1-2; 9 bases align to TRBD1. CDR1 is KGHSH, CDR2 LQKENI, per germline. CDR3 length: 15 amino acids. CDR3 loop: CASSPEGQGNYVYTF. CDR3 in DNA: TGTGCCAGCTCGCCCGAAGGACAGGGGAACTATGTCTACACCTTC.

This clonotype was seen many times. V gene TRBV4-2 combines with J gene TRBJ2-1; D ambiguous. V lost 2 bases and J 8 bases, leaving 22 bases between the germline ends. The CDR3 length is 17 residues. Germline lookup yields CDR1 LGHNA and CDR2 YNFKEQ. The CDR3 loop reads CASSQHPAGASTYEQFF. Here the CDR3 DNA reads TGTGCCAGCAGCCAACACCCCGCCGGAGCCTCTACATATGAGCAGTTCTTC.

The table lists this clonotype with many counts. CDR3 protein: CASGAGGYPDTQYF. The DNA for the CDR3 is TGTGCCAGCGGGGCGGGAGGGTACCCAGATACGCAGTATTTT. The chain carries TRBV2 and TRBJ2-3, with 9 bases lining up with TRBD2. V shed 8 bases and J 4 bases; nucleotides not matched to a gene: 7. The length of the CDR3 is 14 residues. CDR1 is SNHLY and CDR2 is FYNNEI in the germline V gene.

Concerning this clonotype: A much larger clone lies one base from this, so it may be a read error. V and J are TRBV6-2 or TRBV6-3 and TRBJ2-2, with 8 nucleotides matching TRBD1. Germline V CDR1 and CDR2: MNHEY, SVGEGT. The CDR3 runs 13 residues. Written as DNA, the CDR3 is TGTGCCAGCAGTAGACAGGGGACCGGGGGGCTGTTTTTT. Translation: CASSRQGTGGLFF.